The clone carrying this TCR beta chain showed up just once. The V and J ends lost 1 base and 7 bases respectively, with 13 bases between them. The germline V gene has CDR1 GTSNPN and CDR2 SVGIG (reference sequence). The CDR3 sequence is 13 residues long. Sequenced by immunoSEQ multiplex PCR; TCRdb stores in-frame clones only, minus some. The sample has around 64,000 clones, roughly 90% seen once. These data come from a study of T cells in localized non-small cell lung cancer. Here the sequenced sample was peripheral blood, taken before any cancer treatment. J is TRBJ1-2 and V is TRBV30; maybe TRBD1 (5 bases). The receptor was isolated from a man aged 35 to 69 with stage I squamous cell lung carcinoma. In DNA form, the CDR3 reads TGTGCCTGGAGTGGTGGGGGACGGGGTGGCTACACCTTC. It codes for CAWSGGGRGGYTF. The full variable domain, in which reference TRBV30 and TRBJ1-2 provide the parts outside the CDR3, is SQTIHQWPATLVQPVGSPLSLECTVEGTSNPNLYWYRQAAGRGLQLLFYSVGIGQISSEVPQNLSASRPQDRQFILSSKKLLLSDSGFYLCAWSGGGRGGYTFGSGTRLTVV.